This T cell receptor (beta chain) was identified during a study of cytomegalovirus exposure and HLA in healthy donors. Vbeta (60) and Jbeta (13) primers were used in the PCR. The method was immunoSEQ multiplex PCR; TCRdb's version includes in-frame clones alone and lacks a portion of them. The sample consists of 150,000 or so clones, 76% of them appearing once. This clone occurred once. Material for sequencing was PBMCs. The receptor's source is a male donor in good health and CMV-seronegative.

The CDR3 reads CSARDRAKQFF. CDR3 bases: TGCAGTGCTCGGGACAGGGCCAAGCAGTTCTTC. The rearrangement links TRBV20-1 to TRBJ2-1; TRBD1 matches at 9 bases. The CDR3 covers 11 residues. Germline CDR1 is DFQATT and CDR2 is SNEGSKA (reference sequence). J gave up 11 bases and V 5 bases, and 4 bases lay outside the gene matches.